This T cell receptor beta chain comes out of a study of cytomegalovirus exposure and HLA in healthy donors (dated by TCRdb to about 2017). About the investigation overall: In an earlier analysis of 550 to 750 of the donors, approximately 260 Gb of sequence data and 100 million or so unique TCR beta sequences from 150 million to 200 million T cells were reported. Rather than drawing on any new phenotypic data, the later analysis identified candidate immune exposures from TCR beta sequences and the way those sequences occurred across donors. Genome-wide SNP genotypes for about 55% of the roughly 670 donors were used in a later genetic analysis, which treated that subset as a discovery cohort. The study used immunosequencing to profile the T cell repertoires of approximately 640 subjects and linked those repertoires to cytomegalovirus serostatus. The study was designed to test whether signatures of past pathogen exposure could be identified by cataloging public T cell receptors. An earlier analysis of approximately 640 of the donors applied high-throughput TCR beta sequencing to assess whether each TCR beta V gene segment acted as functional or pseudogenic. HLA typing covered class I and class II loci at four-digit resolution. Roughly 300 gigabases of sequencing data and around 85 million unique TCR sequences made up an early release that covered nearly 650 HLA-typed donors. Typing coverage differed by locus: A, B, C, DRB1 and DQB1 were typed in roughly 629-640 donors, DQA1 in about 500, DPA1 in some 610, and DPB1 in roughly 450. Among roughly 400 genotyped donors of the cohort, an average of about 220,000 unique TCR beta nucleotide sequences was sequenced per donor, of which about 18% were non-productive. Every discovery cohort repertoire had been produced on one sequencing platform. Donor age, sex, ethnicity and CMV serostatus were compiled alongside the repertoire data. High-throughput TCR immunosequencing, statistical association of individual TCRs with disease status, and machine learning were combined to predict cytomegalovirus infection status. Roughly five DR-DQ haplotypes were treated as single units for association and clustering because of strong linkage in the cohort. A later analysis re-examined previously published TCR beta repertoires from 500 to 700 donors and added high-resolution HLA genotyping to investigate patterns of TCR occurrence. In addition to the first cohort of 650 to 750 subjects, a separate validation cohort of 120 different subjects was used. Of the approximately 370 genotyped donors, 70% to 90% were placed in the genetic ancestry cluster associated with self-reported Caucasian donors.

The cohort was made up of hundreds of healthy bone marrow donors. Cohort members were all nominally healthy when sampled, although unrecorded immune exposures were likely present. The donor tested CMV seropositive and was one of the 289 seropositive cohort members. A peripheral blood sample was provided by each donor, and peripheral blood mononuclear cells were used for TCR beta sequencing. The Qiagen DNeasy Blood Extraction Kit was used to extract genomic DNA from the blood cell samples. The library was prepared using the immunoSEQ multiplex PCR assay. The multiplex PCR relied on a mix of 60 forward primers for TCR Vbeta segments and 13 reverse primers for TCR Jbeta segments. The CDR3 region of rearranged TCR beta genes was amplified from genomic DNA with a multiplex PCR assay. Amplified TCR beta libraries were sequenced as 87-base-pair reads on the Illumina HiSeq System. Per the source publication's procedure: In a later analysis, some 80 million unique TCR beta chains were counted across the 500 to 700 repertoires, and roughly 11 million of these chains were shared by at least two donors. Raw reads were error-corrected and collapsed into unique sequences with a nearest-neighbor algorithm that merged closely related sequences to remove PCR and sequencing errors. V, D and J gene segments were assigned by aligning CDR3 sequences to IMGT reference sequences. For a sequence to be retained, a match of at least six nucleotides to both a V gene segment and a J gene segment was required. A rearrangement was called productive if the CDR3 had no stop codons and remained in frame with V and J, and every other rearrangement was called non-productive. Following IMGT convention, CDR3 was defined as the stretch from the second conserved V-encoded cysteine to the conserved J-encoded phenylalanine. Sequences without an unambiguous match to a single V gene segment were excluded from the earlier analysis of about 600 of the donors. An earlier analysis of just under 600 of the donors called V segments functional above 56.7% productive rearrangements and segregating when the between-donor standard deviation exceeded 5%. A statistical classification framework was developed to diagnose cytomegalovirus status using the catalog of TCR beta chain sequences. In a later analysis, TCR nucleotide sequences were compared against IMGT/GENE-DB human TR gene sequences so that V and J genes could be assigned. A later analysis assigned CDR3 sequences and most-parsimonious VDJ recombination scenarios with the TCRdist pipeline. In a later analysis, every TCR beta chain was defined by the combination of its CDR3 amino acid sequence and its V-gene family, and reads without a unique V-gene family were dropped. In a later analysis, some 600 highly shared, low-generation-probability nucleotide sequences were removed to address suspected cross-contamination and a sequencing artifact. For each public chain, a later analysis derived a clonal expansion index from normalized ranks of inferred template counts within each repertoire. Generation probabilities in a later analysis came from a VDJ recombination model fitted to out-of-frame rearrangements, and those results were checked against IGoR. In a later analysis, TCR-TCR, TCR-HLA and TCR-CMV co-occurrence was scored with hypergeometric tests, and a repertoire-size bias correction was applied to TCR pairs. In a later analysis, false discovery rates were estimated by permuting HLA or CMV assignments 20 times. In a later analysis, co-occurring TCRs were grouped with DBSCAN, and TCRdist sequence similarity was added when clustering was performed within HLA-allele-positive subsets. Repertoires with fewer than 30,000 or more than 120,000 public chains, plus five repertoires with anomalous nucleotide sharing, were excluded from co-occurrence clustering. TCRdb limited this immuneACCESS table to in-frame rearrangements with V and J called. A share of clones is missing; checked studies link under half to unresolved V genes, and the rest is unexplained. V and J calls and clone size are as listed in that table; D and trimming were resolved from the DNA. This sample is represented by fewer than 90,000 clones; 55% to 80% of them were singletons. Of the sample, about 7.4% falls within the top ten clones.

The trim is 1 base for V and 6 bases for J, with a gap of 10 bases between the germline ends. The CDR3 sequence holds 14 residues, the cysteine and phenylalanine included. Just CDR3 DNA is preserved here, 42 bases in frame from base 1. CDR1 is given as LNHNV and CDR2 as YYDKDF, both from the germline V gene (reference sequence). Paper-wide results and their limitations: In a later analysis, several top co-occurrence clusters were reported to appear linked to parvovirus B19, influenza, CMV and Epstein-Barr virus. The study listed 164 TCR beta chains as associated with cytomegalovirus. In vitro tests confirmed that a few of the cytomegalovirus-associated TCR beta chains recognize cytomegalovirus antigens. It was suggested by the authors that the approach could potentially be generalized to other disease states and immunological phenotypes. According to a later analysis, TCR association rates differed among HLA loci, with DRB1 alleles showing the most associated TCRs and HLA-C alleles showing the fewest. A later analysis found that most CMV-associated TCR beta chains appeared HLA-restricted, with HLA associations seemingly driven largely by CMV exposure. Because the 87-base-pair reads could not distinguish some IMGT-functional V segments, including TRBV6-2 and TRBV6-3, those segments were excluded. Assigning TCR associations to individual alleles was difficult when HLA alleles, especially DR and DQ, strongly co-occurred. Compared with the approximately 700-donor mean, donors in an Asian-associated ancestry cluster had fewer N-insertions in productive TCRs, according to a later genetic analysis. Because HLA typing was missing for some donors at each locus, association tests included only the typed subset. Cytomegalovirus status was reported to be diagnosed by the classifier with high specificity and sensitivity in both the original and validation cohorts. A later genetic analysis associated a missense DCLRE1C variant with V-gene and J-gene trimming of TCR beta chains, and an independent cohort replicated the association. Linkage disequilibrium might explain the correlated functional status among segregating V segments, but an unknown experimental factor could not be excluded. An earlier analysis of some 560 of the donors showed that most TCR beta V segments appeared in productive rearrangements either about 87% or about 30% of the time, which broadly matched IMGT annotations. Compared with equally common non-associated chains, HLA-associated TCR beta chains in a later analysis were more clonally expanded and had lower generation probabilities. While some public TCRs were present in many individuals, most TCR sequences turned up only very rarely across donors. A further reported finding was that TCR beta sequences accurately predicted the HLA-A and HLA-B alleles for most subjects in the first cohort. In this cohort, only TCR beta chains were sequenced, and detectable features were limited by the absence of alpha or paired-chain data. CMV serostatus was the only immune exposure information available for the cohort. Because counts were too low, roughly 16 rarely observed V segments, including chromosome 9 orphons, were left out of the earlier analysis of about 500 of the donors. Presence/absence analyses assumed roughly uniform sequencing depth across donors, an assumption that may not hold. The sequencing pipeline was judged likely to have produced a cluster of highly shared sequence variants as a technical artifact. In a later analysis, more than 15,000 TCR beta sequences were associated with specific HLA alleles at a false discovery rate of 0.05.

Note on this clone: What antigen it recognizes has not been identified. No qualities accompany the bases; no much larger clone lies one base away.

Sequencing was done on a sample of PBMCs. The chain employs TRBV15 and TRBJ2-1; the D gene cannot be named for sure. This TCR derives from a man between 35 and 55 years old in good health and CMV-seropositive. The nucleotide sequence is TGTGCCACCAGCAGAGCCTTAGTATCCAATGAGCAGTTCTTC. Translated, it gives CATSRALVSNEQFF. The variable domain in full, with residues beyond the CDR3 obtained from the reference TRBV15 and TRBJ2-1 genes, is DAMVIQNPRYQVTQFGKPVTLSCSQTLNHNVMYWYQQKSSQAPKLLFHYYDKDFNNEADTPDNFQSRRPNTSFCFLDIRSPGLGDTAMYLCATSRALVSNEQFFGPGTRLTVL.